The clone carrying this TCR beta chain has a count of ten or more. Its target is not known. CDR3 size: 13 residues. The V gene's germline CDR1 is SGHRS and CDR2 YFSETQ. Trimming stripped 0 bases from V and 5 bases from J, with 8 bases between. Researchers reported that TCR beta cDNA libraries carried unique molecular identifiers. TCRdb independently ran MiXCR on the PCR reads; one entry per CDR3 protein. The sample lists about 200,000 distinct CDR3 sequences, 25% to 30% seen once, with approximately 3% in the top ten. This entry is derived from a study of post-analysis software for immune sequencing data. At the level of the study: Included courses were relapsing-remitting and secondary progressive multiple sclerosis; progressive-relapsing multiple sclerosis was also included. Overall study findings and caveats: Four or five TRBV segments were more frequent in patients than controls; TRBV5-6, TRBV5-1 and TRBV20-1 belonged to this group.

This receptor was obtained from a girl aged 2 to 17 with multiple sclerosis. This chain links TRBV5-1 with TRBJ2-5; D gene uncertain. The sequencing sample was made of blood. The CDR3 DNA reads as TGCGCCAGCAGCTTGGCCTCTTGGGAGACCCAGTACTTC. Translation gives CASSLASWETQYF.